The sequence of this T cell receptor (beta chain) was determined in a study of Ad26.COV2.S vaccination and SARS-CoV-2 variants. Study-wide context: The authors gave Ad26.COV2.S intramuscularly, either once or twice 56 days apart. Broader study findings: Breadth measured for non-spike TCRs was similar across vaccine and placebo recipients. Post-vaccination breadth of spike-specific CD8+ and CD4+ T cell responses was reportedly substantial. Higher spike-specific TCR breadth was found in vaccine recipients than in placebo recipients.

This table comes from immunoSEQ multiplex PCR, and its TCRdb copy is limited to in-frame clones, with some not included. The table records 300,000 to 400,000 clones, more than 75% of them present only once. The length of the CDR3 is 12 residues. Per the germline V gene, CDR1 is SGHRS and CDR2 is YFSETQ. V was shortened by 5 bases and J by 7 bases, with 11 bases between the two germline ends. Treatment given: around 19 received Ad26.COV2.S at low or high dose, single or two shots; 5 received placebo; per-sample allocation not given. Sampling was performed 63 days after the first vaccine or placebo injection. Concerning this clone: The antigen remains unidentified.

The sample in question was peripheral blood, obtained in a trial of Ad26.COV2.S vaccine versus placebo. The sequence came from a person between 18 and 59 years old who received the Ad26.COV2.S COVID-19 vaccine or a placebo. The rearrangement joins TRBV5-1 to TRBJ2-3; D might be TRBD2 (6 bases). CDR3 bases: TGCGCCAGCAGATCGGGAGAGAATACGCAGTATTTT. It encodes CASRSGENTQYF.